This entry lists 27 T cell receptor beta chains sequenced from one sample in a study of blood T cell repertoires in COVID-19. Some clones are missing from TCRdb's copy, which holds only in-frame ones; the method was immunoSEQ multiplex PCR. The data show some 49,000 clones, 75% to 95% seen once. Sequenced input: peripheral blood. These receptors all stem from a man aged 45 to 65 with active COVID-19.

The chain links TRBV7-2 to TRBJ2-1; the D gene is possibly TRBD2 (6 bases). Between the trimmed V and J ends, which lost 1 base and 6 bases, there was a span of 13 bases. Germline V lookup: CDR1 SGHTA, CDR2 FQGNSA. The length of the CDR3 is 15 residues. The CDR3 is CASSLGTTILNEQFF. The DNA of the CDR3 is TGTGCCAGCAGCTTAGGGACTACTATACTCAATGAGCAGTTCTTC.

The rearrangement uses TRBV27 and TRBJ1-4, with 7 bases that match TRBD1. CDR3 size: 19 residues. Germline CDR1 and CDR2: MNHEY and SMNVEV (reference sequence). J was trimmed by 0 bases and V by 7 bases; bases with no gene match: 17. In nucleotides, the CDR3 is TGTGCCAGCAAACGAGGGGGCGCGGGATCCCTGGCAACTAATGAAAAACTGTTTTTT. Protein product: CASKRGGAGSLATNEKLFF.

The CDR3 bases are TGTGCCAGCAGCGTGGGGAGGGGTCAGGGGAATCACGAGCAGTACTTC. This encodes CASSVGRGQGNHEQYF. The chain joins TRBV9 to TRBJ2-7, with D possibly being TRBD2 (7 bases). The germline V gene encodes CDR1 SGDLS and CDR2 YYNGEE. V lost 2 bases to trimming and J lost 5 bases, with 20 bases between them. The CDR3 consists of 16 residues.

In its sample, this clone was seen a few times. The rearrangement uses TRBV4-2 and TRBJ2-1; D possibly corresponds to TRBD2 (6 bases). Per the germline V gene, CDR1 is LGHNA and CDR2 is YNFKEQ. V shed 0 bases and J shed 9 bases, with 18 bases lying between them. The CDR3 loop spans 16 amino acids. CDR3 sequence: CASSQDVGSGGVEQFF. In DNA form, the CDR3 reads TGTGCCAGCAGCCAAGATGTGGGTAGCGGCGGGGTTGAGCAGTTCTTC.

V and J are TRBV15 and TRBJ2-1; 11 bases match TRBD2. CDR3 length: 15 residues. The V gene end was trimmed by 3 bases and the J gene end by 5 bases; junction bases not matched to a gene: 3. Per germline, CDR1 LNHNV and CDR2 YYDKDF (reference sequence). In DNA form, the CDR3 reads TGTGCCACCAGCAGCCGGACTAGCGGGCACAATGAGCAGTTCTTC. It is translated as CATSSRTSGHNEQFF.

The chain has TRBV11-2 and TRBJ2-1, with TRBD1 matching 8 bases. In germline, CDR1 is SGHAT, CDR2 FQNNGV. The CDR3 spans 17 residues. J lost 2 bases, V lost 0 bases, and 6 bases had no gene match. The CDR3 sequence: CASSLDLRTGTYNEQFF. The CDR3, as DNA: TGTGCCAGCAGCTTAGATCTCAGGACAGGGACCTACAATGAGCAGTTCTTC.

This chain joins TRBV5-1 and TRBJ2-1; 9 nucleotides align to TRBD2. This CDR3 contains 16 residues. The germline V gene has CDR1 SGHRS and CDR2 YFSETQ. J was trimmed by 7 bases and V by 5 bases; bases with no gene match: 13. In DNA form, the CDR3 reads TGCGCCAGCAGATGGGGTGCAGCGGGGGGCGGAAATGAGCAGTTCTTC. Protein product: CASRWGAAGGGNEQFF.

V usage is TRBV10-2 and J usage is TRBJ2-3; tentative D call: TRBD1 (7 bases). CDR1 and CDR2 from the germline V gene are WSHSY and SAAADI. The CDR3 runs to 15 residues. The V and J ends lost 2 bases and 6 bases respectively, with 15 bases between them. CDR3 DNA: TGCGCCAGCAGTGAGCTAGGACAGGAGGGTGATACGCAGTATTTT. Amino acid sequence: CASSELGQEGDTQYF.

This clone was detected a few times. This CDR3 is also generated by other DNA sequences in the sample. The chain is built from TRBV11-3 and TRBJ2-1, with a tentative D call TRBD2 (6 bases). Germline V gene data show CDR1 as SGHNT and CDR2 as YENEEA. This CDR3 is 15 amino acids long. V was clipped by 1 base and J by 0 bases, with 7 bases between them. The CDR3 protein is CASSLGGTSYNEQFF. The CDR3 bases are TGTGCCAGCAGCTTAGGCGGGACCTCCTACAATGAGCAGTTCTTC.

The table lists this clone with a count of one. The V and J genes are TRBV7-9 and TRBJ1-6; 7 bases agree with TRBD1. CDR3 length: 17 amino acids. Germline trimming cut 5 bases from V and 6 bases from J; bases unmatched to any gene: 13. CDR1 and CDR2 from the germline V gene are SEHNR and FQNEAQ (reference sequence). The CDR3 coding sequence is TGTGCCAGCAGCAAGGGACCGGGACAGACAATTAATTCACCCCTCCACTTT. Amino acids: CASSKGPGQTINSPLHF.

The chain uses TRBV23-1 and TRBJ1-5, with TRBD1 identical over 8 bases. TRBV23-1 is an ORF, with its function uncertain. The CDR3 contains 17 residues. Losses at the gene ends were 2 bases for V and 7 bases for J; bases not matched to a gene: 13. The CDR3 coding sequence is TGCGCCAGCAGTCAACTCCCGGACAGGGTGATCGGACAGCCCCAGCATTTT. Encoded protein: CASSQLPDRVIGQPQHF.

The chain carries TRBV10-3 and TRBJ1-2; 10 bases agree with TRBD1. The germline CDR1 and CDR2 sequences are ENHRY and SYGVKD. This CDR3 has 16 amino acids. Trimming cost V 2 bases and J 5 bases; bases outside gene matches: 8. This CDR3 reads CAISEATGQGVYGYTF. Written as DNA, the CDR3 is TGTGCCATCAGTGAGGCAACCGGACAGGGGGTTTATGGCTACACCTTC.

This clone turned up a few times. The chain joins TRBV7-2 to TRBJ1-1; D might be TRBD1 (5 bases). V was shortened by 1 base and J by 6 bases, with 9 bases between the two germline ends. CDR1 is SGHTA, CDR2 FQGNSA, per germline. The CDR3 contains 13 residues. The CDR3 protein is CASSLGSGAEAFF. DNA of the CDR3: TGTGCCAGCAGCTTAGGATCGGGGGCTGAAGCTTTCTTT.

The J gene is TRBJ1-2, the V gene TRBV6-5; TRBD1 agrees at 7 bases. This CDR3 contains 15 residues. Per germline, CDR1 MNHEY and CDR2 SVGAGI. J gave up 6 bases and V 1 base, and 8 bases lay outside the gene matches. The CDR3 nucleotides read TGTGCCAGCAGTTACTTCGTGACAGGGTTTAATGGCTACACCTTC. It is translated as CASSYFVTGFNGYTF.

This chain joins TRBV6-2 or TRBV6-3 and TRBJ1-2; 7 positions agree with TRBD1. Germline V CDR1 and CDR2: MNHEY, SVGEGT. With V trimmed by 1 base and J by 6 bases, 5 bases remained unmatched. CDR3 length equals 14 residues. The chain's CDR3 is CASSYLQGGDGYTF. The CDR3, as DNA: TGTGCCAGCAGTTACTTGCAGGGGGGAGATGGCTACACCTTC.

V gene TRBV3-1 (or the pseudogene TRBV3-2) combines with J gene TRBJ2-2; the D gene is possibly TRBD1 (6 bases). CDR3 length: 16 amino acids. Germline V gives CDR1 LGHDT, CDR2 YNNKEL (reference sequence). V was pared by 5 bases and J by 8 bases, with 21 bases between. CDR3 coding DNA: TGTGCCAGCAGCGCAATGCTTACCTCGACAGGAGGGGAGCTGTTTTTT. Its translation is CASSAMLTSTGGELFF.

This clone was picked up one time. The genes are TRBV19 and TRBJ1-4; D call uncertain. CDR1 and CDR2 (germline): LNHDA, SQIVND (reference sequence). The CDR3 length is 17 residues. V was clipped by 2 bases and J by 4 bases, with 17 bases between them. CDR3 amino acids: CASSISAGDSNNEKLFF. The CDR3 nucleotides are TGTGCCAGTAGTATATCGGCGGGAGACTCCAATAATGAAAAACTGTTTTTT. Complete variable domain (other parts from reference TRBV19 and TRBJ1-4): DGGITQSPKYLFRKEGQNVTLSCEQNLNHDAMYWYRQDPGQGLRLIYYSQIVNDFQKGDIAEGYSVSREKKESFPLTVTSAQKNPTAFYLCASSISAGDSNNEKLFFGSGTQLSVL.

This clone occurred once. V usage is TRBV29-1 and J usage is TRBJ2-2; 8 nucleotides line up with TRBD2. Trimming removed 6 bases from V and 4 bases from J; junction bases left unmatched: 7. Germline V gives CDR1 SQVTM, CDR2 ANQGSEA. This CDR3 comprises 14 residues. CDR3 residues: CSVQLAVLTGELFF. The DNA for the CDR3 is TGCAGCGTACAACTAGCGGTCCTCACCGGGGAGCTGTTTTTT.

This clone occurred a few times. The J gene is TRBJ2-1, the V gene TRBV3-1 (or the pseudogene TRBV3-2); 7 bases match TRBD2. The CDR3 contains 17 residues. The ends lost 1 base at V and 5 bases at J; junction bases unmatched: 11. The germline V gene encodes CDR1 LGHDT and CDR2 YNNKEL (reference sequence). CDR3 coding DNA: TGTGCCAGCAGCCAAGGGTCTCCGGGGAGGGCGAACAATGAGCAGTTCTTC. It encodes CASSQGSPGRANNEQFF.

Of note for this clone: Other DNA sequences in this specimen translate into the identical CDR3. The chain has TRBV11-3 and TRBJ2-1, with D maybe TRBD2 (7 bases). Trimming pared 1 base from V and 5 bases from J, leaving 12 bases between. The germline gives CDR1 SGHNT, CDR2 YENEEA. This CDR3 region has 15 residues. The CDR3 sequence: CASSLGGGLNNEQFF. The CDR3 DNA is TGTGCCAGCAGCTTAGGCGGGGGCCTCAACAATGAGCAGTTCTTC. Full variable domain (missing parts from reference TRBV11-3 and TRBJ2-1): EAGVVQSPRYKIIEKKQPVAFWCNPISGHNTLYWYLQNLGQGPELLIRYENEEAVDDSQLPKDRFSAERLKGVDSTLKIQPAELGDSAVYLCASSLGGGLNNEQFFGPGTRLTVL.

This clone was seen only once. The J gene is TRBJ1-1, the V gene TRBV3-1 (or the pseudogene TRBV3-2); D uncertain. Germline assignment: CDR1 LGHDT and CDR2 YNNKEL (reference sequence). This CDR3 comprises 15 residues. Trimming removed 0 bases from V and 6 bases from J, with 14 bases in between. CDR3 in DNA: TGTGCCAGCAGCCAAGAATCAGTTCTCGCCCCTGAAGCTTTCTTT. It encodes CASSQESVLAPEAFF.

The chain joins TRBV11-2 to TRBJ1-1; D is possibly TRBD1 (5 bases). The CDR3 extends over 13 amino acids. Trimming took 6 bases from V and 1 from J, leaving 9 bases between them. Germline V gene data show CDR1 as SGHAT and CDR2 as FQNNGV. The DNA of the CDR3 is TGTGCCAGCAGGCCCGGACAGAACACTGAAGCTTTCTTT. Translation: CASRPGQNTEAFF.

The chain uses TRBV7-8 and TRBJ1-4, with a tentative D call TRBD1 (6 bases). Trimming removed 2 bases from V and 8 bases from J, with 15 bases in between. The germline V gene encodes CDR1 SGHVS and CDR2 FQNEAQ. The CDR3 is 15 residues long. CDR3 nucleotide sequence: TGTGCCAGCAGCTTACAGGACAGCGGGGGCGAAAAACTGTTTTTT. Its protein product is CASSLQDSGGEKLFF.

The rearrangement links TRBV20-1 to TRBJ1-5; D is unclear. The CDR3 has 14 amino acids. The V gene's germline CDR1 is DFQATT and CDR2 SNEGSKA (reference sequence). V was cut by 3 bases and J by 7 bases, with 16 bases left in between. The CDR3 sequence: CSASGLKVGQPQHF. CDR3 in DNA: TGCAGTGCTAGTGGACTTAAAGTCGGACAGCCCCAGCATTTT.

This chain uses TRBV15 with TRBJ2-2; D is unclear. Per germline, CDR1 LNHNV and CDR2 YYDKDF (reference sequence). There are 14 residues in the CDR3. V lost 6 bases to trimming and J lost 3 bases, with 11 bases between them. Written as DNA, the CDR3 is TGTGCCACCAGGCGCCAGGCCGACACCGGGGAGCTGTTTTTT. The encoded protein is CATRRQADTGELFF.

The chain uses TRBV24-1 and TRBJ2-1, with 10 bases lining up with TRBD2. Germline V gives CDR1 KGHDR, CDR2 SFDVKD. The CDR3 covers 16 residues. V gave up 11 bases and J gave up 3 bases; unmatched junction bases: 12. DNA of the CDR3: TGTGCCATTCTCTCCCGTGAGCGGGAGGGCTACAATGAGCAGTTCTTC. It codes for CAILSREREGYNEQFF.

CDR3 protein: CASSLVGVSLTGELFF. The CDR3 bases are TGTGCCAGCAGCTTAGTAGGGGTTAGTTTAACCGGGGAGCTGTTTTTT. The rearrangement links TRBV7-2 to TRBJ2-2; D is perhaps TRBD1 (5 bases). This CDR3 region has 16 residues. Germline CDR1 is SGHTA and CDR2 is FQGNSA. Trimming took 1 base from V and 5 from J, leaving 14 bases between them.